These T cell receptor beta chains were read from a single sample in a study of T cells after yellow fever vaccination. TCRdb re-called the 5' RACE reads with MiXCR, one entry per CDR3 protein. This table has 320,000 or so distinct CDR3 sequences, around 8.1% appearing once. The sample here was PBMCs, taken approximately 40 days after the first yellow fever vaccination. The receptors here all came from a man between 18 and 35 years old who received the YFV17D yellow fever vaccine. CDR3s include the opening cysteine and the closing phenylalanine or tryptophan. The order of the fields is V gene, J gene, D gene, clone size, CDR3 length, CDR3 protein, CDR3 DNA. A D gene is named only where the DNA matches it firmly. Where a row states a size, it is once, few, many or the class of an expanded clone; other rows omit it.

V gene: TRBV27; J gene: TRBJ2-1; D gene: TRBD1; clone size: many; CDR3 length: 15; CDR3 protein: CASGVGTGGFDEQFF; CDR3 DNA: TGTGCCAGCGGAGTGGGGACAGGGGGCTTCGATGAGCAGTTCTTC
V gene: TRBV12-3/TRBV12-4; J gene: TRBJ1-5; D gene: .; clone size: few; CDR3 length: 13; CDR3 protein: CASSLGRGKAQHF; CDR3 DNA: TGTGCCAGCAGTTTGGGCCGCGGGAAGGCCCAGCATTTT
V gene: TRBV7-9; J gene: TRBJ2-3; D gene: TRBD1; clone size: .; CDR3 length: 16; CDR3 protein: CASSLATGTGGDTQYF; CDR3 DNA: TGTGCCAGCAGCTTAGCAACCGGGACAGGCGGGGATACGCAGTATTTT
V gene: TRBV2; J gene: TRBJ2-1; D gene: .; clone size: few; CDR3 length: 10; CDR3 protein: CASGGNEQFF; CDR3 DNA: TGTGCCAGCGGGGGCAATGAGCAGTTCTTC
V gene: TRBV20-1; J gene: TRBJ2-2; D gene: .; clone size: .; CDR3 length: 12; CDR3 protein: CSASVVAGELFF; CDR3 DNA: TGCAGTGCCAGCGTGGTCGCCGGGGAGCTGTTTTTT
V gene: TRBV29-1; J gene: TRBJ2-1; D gene: .; clone size: .; CDR3 length: 14; CDR3 protein: CSVRVQGGYNEQFF; CDR3 DNA: TGCAGCGTCCGAGTCCAGGGGGGATACAATGAGCAGTTCTTC
V gene: TRBV5-1; J gene: TRBJ2-5; D gene: .; clone size: many; CDR3 length: 14; CDR3 protein: CASSLSSVQETQYF; CDR3 DNA: TGCGCCAGCAGCTTGAGTTCTGTCCAAGAGACCCAGTACTTC
V gene: TRBV28; J gene: TRBJ1-2; D gene: TRBD1; clone size: .; CDR3 length: 15; CDR3 protein: CASSSPRQGLYGYTF; CDR3 DNA: TGTGCCAGCAGCTCCCCCCGACAGGGCCTCTATGGCTACACCTTC
V gene: TRBV7-9; J gene: TRBJ1-4; D gene: .; clone size: few; CDR3 length: 14; CDR3 protein: CASTRTGWEEKLFF; CDR3 DNA: TGTGCCAGCACTCGGACGGGGTGGGAGGAAAAACTGTTTTTT
V gene: TRBV5-4; J gene: TRBJ1-2; D gene: TRBD1; clone size: few; CDR3 length: 14; CDR3 protein: CASSGTDGIYGYTF; CDR3 DNA: TGTGCCAGCAGCGGGACAGATGGGATCTATGGCTACACCTTC
V gene: TRBV5-1; J gene: TRBJ2-5; D gene: .; clone size: .; CDR3 length: 13; CDR3 protein: CASYAGSEETQYF; CDR3 DNA: TGCGCCAGCTACGCGGGTTCAGAAGAGACCCAGTACTTC
V gene: TRBV12-5; J gene: TRBJ2-3; D gene: .; clone size: .; CDR3 length: 14; CDR3 protein: CASGFRYSTDTQYF; CDR3 DNA: TGTGCTAGTGGTTTTCGGTATTCCACAGATACGCAGTATTTT
V gene: TRBV20-1; J gene: TRBJ2-2; D gene: TRBD1; clone size: .; CDR3 length: 16; CDR3 protein: CSALIPGQGDTGELFF; CDR3 DNA: TGCAGTGCTCTCATCCCGGGACAGGGTGACACCGGGGAGCTGTTTTTT
V gene: TRBV24-1; J gene: TRBJ2-3; D gene: TRBD1; clone size: many; CDR3 length: 16; CDR3 protein: CATSDHPQGRTDTQYF; CDR3 DNA: TGTGCCACCAGTGACCACCCACAGGGGAGAACAGATACGCAGTATTTT
V gene: TRBV5-1; J gene: TRBJ1-1; D gene: .; clone size: many; CDR3 length: 13; CDR3 protein: CASSFEAGTEAFF; CDR3 DNA: TGCGCCAGCAGCTTTGAGGCAGGCACTGAAGCTTTCTTT
V gene: TRBV7-2; J gene: TRBJ2-4; D gene: .; clone size: few; CDR3 length: 14; CDR3 protein: CASSGLRAKNIQYF; CDR3 DNA: TGTGCCAGCAGCGGGCTAAGAGCCAAAAACATTCAGTACTTC
V gene: TRBV5-8; J gene: TRBJ2-1; D gene: .; clone size: .; CDR3 length: 15; CDR3 protein: CASSFPQGPYNEQFF; CDR3 DNA: TGTGCCAGCAGCTTCCCCCAAGGACCCTACAATGAGCAGTTCTTC
V gene: TRBV9; J gene: TRBJ2-1; D gene: .; clone size: .; CDR3 length: 13; CDR3 protein: CASSPQTQVEQFF; CDR3 DNA: TGTGCCAGCAGCCCCCAGACACAAGTCGAGCAGTTCTTC
V gene: TRBV19; J gene: TRBJ2-1; D gene: TRBD2; clone size: .; CDR3 length: 16; CDR3 protein: CASRRTSGGQNNEQFF; CDR3 DNA: TGTGCCAGTAGAAGAACTAGCGGGGGGCAAAACAATGAGCAGTTCTTC
V gene: TRBV5-4; J gene: TRBJ2-3; D gene: TRBD2; clone size: .; CDR3 length: 16; CDR3 protein: CASSKRTSGGTDTQYF; CDR3 DNA: TGTGCCAGCAGCAAACGGACTAGCGGGGGTACAGATACGCAGTATTTT
V gene: TRBV29-1; J gene: TRBJ2-1; D gene: .; clone size: few; CDR3 length: 12; CDR3 protein: CSVVRWGNEQFF; CDR3 DNA: TGCAGCGTTGTAAGGTGGGGCAATGAGCAGTTCTTC
V gene: TRBV18; J gene: TRBJ2-2; D gene: .; clone size: few; CDR3 length: 17; CDR3 protein: CASSPFIDGPNTGELFF; CDR3 DNA: TGTGCCAGCTCGCCGTTCATAGACGGGCCTAACACCGGGGAGCTGTTTTTT
V gene: TRBV12-3/TRBV12-4; J gene: TRBJ1-1; D gene: .; clone size: many; CDR3 length: 14; CDR3 protein: CASSLNAGNTEAFF; CDR3 DNA: TGTGCCAGCAGTTTAAATGCGGGGAACACTGAAGCTTTCTTT
V gene: TRBV25-1; J gene: TRBJ2-3; D gene: TRBD2; clone size: .; CDR3 length: 16; CDR3 protein: CASSLLAGGRTDTQYF; CDR3 DNA: TGTGCCAGCAGTCTTCTTGCGGGGGGGCGGACAGATACGCAGTATTTT
V gene: TRBV4-3; J gene: TRBJ2-7; D gene: .; clone size: .; CDR3 length: 14; CDR3 protein: CASSQDRSVYEQYF; CDR3 DNA: TGCGCCAGCAGCCAAGATAGGTCAGTCTACGAGCAGTACTTC
V gene: TRBV7-2; J gene: TRBJ2-1; D gene: TRBD2; clone size: .; CDR3 length: 15; CDR3 protein: CASSLAREITYEQFF; CDR3 DNA: TGTGCCAGCAGCTTAGCGCGGGAGATCACCTATGAGCAGTTCTTC
V gene: TRBV7-2; J gene: TRBJ2-5; D gene: .; clone size: .; CDR3 length: 13; CDR3 protein: CATTLGRGETQYF; CDR3 DNA: TGTGCCACCACCCTGGGTCGGGGAGAGACCCAGTACTTC
V gene: TRBV12-3/TRBV12-4; J gene: TRBJ2-4; D gene: TRBD1; clone size: .; CDR3 length: 14; CDR3 protein: CASSLRDRGDIQYF; CDR3 DNA: TGTGCCAGCAGTCTCCGGGACAGGGGGGACATTCAGTACTTC
V gene: TRBV9; J gene: TRBJ2-1; D gene: .; clone size: .; CDR3 length: 15; CDR3 protein: CASSVNEGRYNEQFF; CDR3 DNA: TGTGCCAGCAGCGTAAACGAGGGTCGGTACAATGAGCAGTTCTTC
V gene: TRBV6-5; J gene: TRBJ2-1; D gene: .; clone size: .; CDR3 length: 16; CDR3 protein: CASSYLRGAGNNEQFF; CDR3 DNA: TGTGCCAGCAGTTACCTCCGGGGGGCCGGGAACAATGAGCAGTTCTTC
V gene: TRBV5-6; J gene: TRBJ1-2; D gene: .; clone size: few; CDR3 length: 15; CDR3 protein: CASTSVRDFSYGYTF; CDR3 DNA: TGTGCCAGCACATCCGTGCGGGACTTTTCCTATGGCTACACCTTC
V gene: TRBV5-1; J gene: TRBJ2-7; D gene: TRBD2; clone size: many; CDR3 length: 14; CDR3 protein: CASSLRGGTYEQYF; CDR3 DNA: TGCGCCAGCAGCCTACGGGGGGGCACTTACGAGCAGTACTTC
V gene: TRBV19; J gene: TRBJ2-2; D gene: .; clone size: few; CDR3 length: 15; CDR3 protein: CASNLGGAPPGELFF; CDR3 DNA: TGTGCCAGTAATCTTGGGGGGGCGCCTCCCGGGGAGCTGTTTTTT
V gene: TRBV29-1; J gene: TRBJ1-4; D gene: .; clone size: few; CDR3 length: 14; CDR3 protein: CSVGDPATNEKLFF; CDR3 DNA: TGCAGCGTTGGCGACCCCGCAACTAATGAAAAACTGTTTTTT
V gene: TRBV4-2; J gene: TRBJ2-7; D gene: .; clone size: .; CDR3 length: 15; CDR3 protein: CASSQEAGGHYEQYF; CDR3 DNA: TGTGCCAGCAGCCAAGAAGCCGGGGGCCACTACGAGCAGTACTTC
V gene: TRBV6-8; J gene: TRBJ2-1; D gene: .; clone size: few; CDR3 length: 16; CDR3 protein: CASSHPSPRTYNEQFF; CDR3 DNA: TGTGCCAGCAGCCACCCTAGCCCCCGTACGTACAATGAGCAGTTCTTC
V gene: TRBV7-2; J gene: TRBJ1-1; D gene: .; clone size: .; CDR3 length: 15; CDR3 protein: CASSFQGSMNTEAFF; CDR3 DNA: TGTGCCAGCAGCTTCCAGGGCAGCATGAACACTGAAGCTTTCTTT
V gene: TRBV12-3/TRBV12-4; J gene: TRBJ1-5; D gene: .; clone size: .; CDR3 length: 15; CDR3 protein: CASSPQGSSNQPQHF; CDR3 DNA: TGTGCCAGCAGCCCTCAGGGATCTAGCAATCAGCCCCAGCATTTT
V gene: TRBV15; J gene: TRBJ1-4; D gene: TRBD1; clone size: few; CDR3 length: 15; CDR3 protein: CATSGRDRKSVSLFF; CDR3 DNA: TGTGCCACCAGCGGCCGGGACAGGAAGTCTGTCTCACTGTTTTTT
V gene: TRBV9; J gene: TRBJ2-3; D gene: .; clone size: .; CDR3 length: 15; CDR3 protein: CASSPGPGDTDTQYF; CDR3 DNA: TGTGCCAGCAGCCCGGGCCCCGGAGACACAGATACGCAGTATTTT
V gene: TRBV10-3; J gene: TRBJ2-5; D gene: .; clone size: .; CDR3 length: 16; CDR3 protein: CAISEVRGAIGETQYF; CDR3 DNA: TGTGCCATCAGTGAGGTCAGGGGGGCGATTGGAGAGACCCAGTACTTC
V gene: TRBV7-3; J gene: TRBJ2-5; D gene: .; clone size: few; CDR3 length: 14; CDR3 protein: CASSSGPRQETQYF; CDR3 DNA: TGTGCCAGCAGCTCCGGACCCAGACAAGAGACCCAGTACTTC
V gene: TRBV6-1; J gene: TRBJ2-3; D gene: .; clone size: .; CDR3 length: 13; CDR3 protein: CASSPPATDTQYF; CDR3 DNA: TGTGCCAGCAGCCCACCCGCGACAGATACGCAGTATTTT
V gene: TRBV5-1; J gene: TRBJ2-3; D gene: .; clone size: .; CDR3 length: 15; CDR3 protein: CASSLGDRSTDTQYF; CDR3 DNA: TGCGCCAGCAGCTTGGGTGACAGATCCACAGATACGCAGTATTTT
V gene: TRBV18; J gene: TRBJ2-5; D gene: .; clone size: .; CDR3 length: 16; CDR3 protein: CASSQELSGGRETQYF; CDR3 DNA: TGTGCCAGCTCACAAGAACTTTCAGGGGGGCGAGAGACCCAGTACTTC
V gene: TRBV7-2; J gene: TRBJ1-5; D gene: .; clone size: .; CDR3 length: 16; CDR3 protein: CASSPPGKGGGQPQHF; CDR3 DNA: TGTGCCAGCAGCCCCCCGGGGAAGGGAGGAGGACAGCCCCAGCATTTT
V gene: TRBV6-1; J gene: TRBJ1-2; D gene: TRBD1; clone size: .; CDR3 length: 13; CDR3 protein: CASSALGQGSYTF; CDR3 DNA: TGTGCCAGCAGTGCCCTGGGACAGGGAAGCTACACCTTC
V gene: TRBV5-5; J gene: TRBJ2-3; D gene: TRBD2; clone size: .; CDR3 length: 18; CDR3 protein: CASSLVLLLAGNTDTQYF; CDR3 DNA: TGTGCCAGCAGCTTGGTGCTCTTACTAGCGGGGAACACAGATACGCAGTATTTT
V gene: TRBV30; J gene: TRBJ2-1; D gene: .; clone size: .; CDR3 length: 15; CDR3 protein: CACTLGISSYNEQFF; CDR3 DNA: TGTGCCTGTACCCTTGGCATTTCCTCCTACAATGAGCAGTTCTTC
V gene: TRBV4-1; J gene: TRBJ2-4; D gene: TRBD1; clone size: few; CDR3 length: 17; CDR3 protein: CASSRGTDTVAKNIQYF; CDR3 DNA: TGCGCCAGCAGCCGGGGGACAGACACCGTAGCCAAAAACATTCAGTACTTC
V gene: TRBV12-3/TRBV12-4; J gene: TRBJ1-1; D gene: .; clone size: .; CDR3 length: 12; CDR3 protein: CASSLWGTEAFF; CDR3 DNA: TGTGCCAGCAGTTTATGGGGGACTGAAGCTTTCTTT